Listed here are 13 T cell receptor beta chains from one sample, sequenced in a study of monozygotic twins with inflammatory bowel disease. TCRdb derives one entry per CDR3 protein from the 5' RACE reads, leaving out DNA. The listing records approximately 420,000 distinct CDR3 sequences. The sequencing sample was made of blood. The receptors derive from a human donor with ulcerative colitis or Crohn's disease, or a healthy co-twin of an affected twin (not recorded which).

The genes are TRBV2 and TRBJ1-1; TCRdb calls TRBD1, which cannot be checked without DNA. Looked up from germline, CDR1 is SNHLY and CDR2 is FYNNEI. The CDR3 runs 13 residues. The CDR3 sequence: CASPDRIRTEAFF.

Here the CDR3 reads CASSRQRVGETQYF. The rearrangement joins TRBV3-1 to TRBJ2-5; TCRdb's assignment of TRBD2 cannot be checked, as there is no DNA. CDR3 length equals 14 residues. Germline V gene data show CDR1 as LGHDT and CDR2 as YNNKEL (reference sequence).

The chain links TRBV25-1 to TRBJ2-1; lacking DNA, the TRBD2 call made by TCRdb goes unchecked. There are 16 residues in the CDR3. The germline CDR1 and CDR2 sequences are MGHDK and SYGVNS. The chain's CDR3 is CASSEPAGFTYNEQFF. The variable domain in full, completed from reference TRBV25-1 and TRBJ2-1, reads EADIYQTPRYLVIGTGKKITLECSQTMGHDKMYWYQQDPGMELHLIHYSYGVNSTEKGDLSSESTVSRIRTEHFPLTLESARPSHTSQYLCASSEPAGFTYNEQFFGPGTRLTVL.

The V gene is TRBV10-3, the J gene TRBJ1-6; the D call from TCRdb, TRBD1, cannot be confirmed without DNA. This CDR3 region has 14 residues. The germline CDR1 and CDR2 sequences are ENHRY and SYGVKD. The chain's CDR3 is CAISQGANNSPLHF.

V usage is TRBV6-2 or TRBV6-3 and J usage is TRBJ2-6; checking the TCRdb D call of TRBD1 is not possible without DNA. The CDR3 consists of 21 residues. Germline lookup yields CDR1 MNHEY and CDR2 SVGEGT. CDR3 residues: CASSYYLAGFGRSSGANVLTF.

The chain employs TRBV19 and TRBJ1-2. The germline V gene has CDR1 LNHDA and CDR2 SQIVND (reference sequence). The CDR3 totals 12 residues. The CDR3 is CASSDRLGGYTF.

CDR3 in amino acids: CATDTKNEQYF. The genes are TRBV7-9 and TRBJ2-7. The germline gives CDR1 SEHNR, CDR2 FQNEAQ (reference sequence). CDR3 length: 11 residues.

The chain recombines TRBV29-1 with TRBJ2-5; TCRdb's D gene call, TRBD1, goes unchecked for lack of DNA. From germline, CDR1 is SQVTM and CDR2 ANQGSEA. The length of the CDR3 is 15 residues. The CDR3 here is CSASRSRGTAETQYF.

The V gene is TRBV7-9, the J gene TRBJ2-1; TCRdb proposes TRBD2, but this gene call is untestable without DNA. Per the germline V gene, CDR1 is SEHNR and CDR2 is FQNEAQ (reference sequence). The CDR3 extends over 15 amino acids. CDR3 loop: CASSFEAGGYNEQFF.

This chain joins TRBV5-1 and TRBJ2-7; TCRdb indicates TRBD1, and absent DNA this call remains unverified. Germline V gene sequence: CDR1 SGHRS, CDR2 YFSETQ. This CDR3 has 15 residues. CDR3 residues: CASSHGQGNPLEQYF.

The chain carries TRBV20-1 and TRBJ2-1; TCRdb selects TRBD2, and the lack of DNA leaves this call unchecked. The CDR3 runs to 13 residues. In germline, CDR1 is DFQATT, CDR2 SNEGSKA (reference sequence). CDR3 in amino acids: CSASLGGADEQFF.

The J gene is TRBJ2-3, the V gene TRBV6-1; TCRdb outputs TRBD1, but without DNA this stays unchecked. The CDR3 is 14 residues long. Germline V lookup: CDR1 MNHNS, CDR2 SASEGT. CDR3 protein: CASRWTGGTDTQYF.

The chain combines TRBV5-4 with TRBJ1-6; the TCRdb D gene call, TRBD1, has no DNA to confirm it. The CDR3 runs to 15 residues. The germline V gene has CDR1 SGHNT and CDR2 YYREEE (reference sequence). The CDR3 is CASSLVQGAASPLHF.